This T cell receptor beta chain stems from a study of blood T cell repertoires in COVID-19. The overall study: Acute and convalescent COVID-19 samples came from the United States, Italy and Spain.

Sequencing was performed with immunoSEQ multiplex PCR; in TCRdb, only in-frame clones are kept and a portion is missing. This sample yields 200,000 to 250,000 clones, of which 70% to 90% are seen a single time; about 0.91% belongs to the top ten. What was sequenced was peripheral blood. This clonotype was sampled from a man aged 35 to 55 with acute or convalescent COVID-19.

The chain's CDR3 is CASSVGTGPYEQYF. The CDR3 DNA reads as TGTGCCAGCAGCGTAGGGACAGGTCCCTACGAGCAGTACTTC. V is TRBV9 and J is TRBJ2-7, with 7 positions matching TRBD1. The CDR3 spans 14 residues. After removal of 0 bases from V and 2 bases from J, the junction contained 2 bases not matched to a gene. CDR1 and CDR2 from the germline V gene are SGDLS and YYNGEE.